This TCR beta chain comes out of a study of identical twins. Template switching added a universal primer binding site, and final cDNA carried unique molecular identifiers. MiXCR was run by TCRdb on the 5' RACE reads, yielding one entry per CDR3 protein. The sample yields fewer than 900,000 distinct CDR3 sequences, about 20% seen once. This clonotype has just a few counts. Germline CDR1 MNHEY, CDR2 SVGEGT. The CDR3 has 15 amino acids. The V gene end was trimmed by 6 bases and the J gene end by 7 bases; junction bases not matched to a gene: 7. These same records also appear under a second study, on T cells expressing NK-cell markers.

V and J are TRBV6-2 or TRBV6-3 and TRBJ2-1, with 12 bases that match TRBD2. The clonotype was recovered from a woman between 18 and 29 years old in good health. Sequencing was performed on PBMCs. CDR3 region: CASSRSSGRGNEQFF. As DNA, the CDR3 is TGTGCCAGCAGCCGTTCTAGCGGGAGGGGAAATGAGCAGTTCTTC.